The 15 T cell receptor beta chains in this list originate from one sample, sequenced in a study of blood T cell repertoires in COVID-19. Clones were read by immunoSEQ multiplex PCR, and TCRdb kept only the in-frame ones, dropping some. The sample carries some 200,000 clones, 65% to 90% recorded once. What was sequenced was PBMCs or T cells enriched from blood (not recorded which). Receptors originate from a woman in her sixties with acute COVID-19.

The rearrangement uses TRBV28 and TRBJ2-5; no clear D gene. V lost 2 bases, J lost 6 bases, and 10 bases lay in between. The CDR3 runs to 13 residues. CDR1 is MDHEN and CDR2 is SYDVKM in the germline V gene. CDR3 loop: CASSLSMRKTQYF. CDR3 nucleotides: TGTGCCAGCAGTTTAAGCATGAGGAAGACCCAGTACTTC.

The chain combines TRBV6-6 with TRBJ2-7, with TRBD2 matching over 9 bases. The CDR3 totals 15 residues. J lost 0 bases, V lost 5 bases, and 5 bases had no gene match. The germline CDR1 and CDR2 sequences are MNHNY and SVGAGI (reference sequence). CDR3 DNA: TGTGCCAGCAGTGCGACTAGCGGATTCTCCTACGAGCAGTACTTC. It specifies CASSATSGFSYEQYF.

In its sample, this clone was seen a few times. The CDR3 is CASSPLHNQAALYTGELFF. CDR3 nucleotides: TGTGCCAGCTCACCATTGCATAACCAAGCGGCTCTGTACACCGGGGAGCTGTTTTTT. V gene TRBV18 combines with J gene TRBJ2-2; D might be TRBD2 (5 bases). Between the trimmed V and J ends, which lost 2 bases and 3 bases, there was a span of 22 bases. In germline, CDR1 is KGHSH, CDR2 LQKENI. The CDR3 runs 19 residues. Together with reference TRBV18 and TRBJ2-2, the CDR3 gives the full variable domain: NAGVMQNPRHLVRRRGQEARLRCSPMKGHSHVYWYRQLPEEGLKFMVYLQKENIIDESGMPKERFSAEFPKEGPSILRIQQVVRGDSAAYFCASSPLHNQAALYTGELFFGEGSRLTVL.

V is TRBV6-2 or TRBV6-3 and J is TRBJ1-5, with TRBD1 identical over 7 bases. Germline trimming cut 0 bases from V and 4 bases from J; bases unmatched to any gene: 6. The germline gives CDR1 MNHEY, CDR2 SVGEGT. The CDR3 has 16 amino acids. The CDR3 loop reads CASSYSTTGRNQPQHF. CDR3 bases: TGTGCCAGCAGTTACTCCACGACAGGGAGAAATCAGCCCCAGCATTTT.

As DNA, the CDR3 is TGTGCCAGCACCAAACAGGTTGCAACTAATGAAAAACTGTTTTTT. This gives the protein CASTKQVATNEKLFF. This chain links TRBV6-5 with TRBJ1-4, with D tentatively TRBD1 (5 bases). Germline CDR1 reads MNHEY; CDR2 reads SVGAGI. The CDR3 has 15 residues. Trimming removed 7 bases from V and 0 bases from J, with 12 bases in between.

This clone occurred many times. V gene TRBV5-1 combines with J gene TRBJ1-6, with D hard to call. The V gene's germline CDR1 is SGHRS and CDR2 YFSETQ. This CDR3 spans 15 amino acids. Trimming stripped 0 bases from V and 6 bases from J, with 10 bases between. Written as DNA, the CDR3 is TGCGCCAGCAGCTTGGCCGTGCTAACTAATTCACCCCTCCACTTT. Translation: CASSLAVLTNSPLHF.

The CDR3 sequence: CASRPGRREGDTQYF. In DNA, the CDR3 is TGTGCCAGTAGACCGGGGCGGCGGGAGGGAGATACGCAGTATTTT. The chain couples TRBV19 to TRBJ2-3, with 9 nucleotides matching TRBD2. The CDR3 extends over 15 amino acids. Trimming took 6 bases from V and 5 from J; bases not matched to a gene: 9. Germline loops: CDR1 LNHDA, CDR2 SQIVND (reference sequence).

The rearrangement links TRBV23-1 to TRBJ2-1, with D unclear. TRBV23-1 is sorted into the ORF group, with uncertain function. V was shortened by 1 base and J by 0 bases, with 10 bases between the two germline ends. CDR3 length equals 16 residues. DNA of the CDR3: TGCGCCAGCAGTCAATGCGCGAAGAGCTCCTACAATGAGCAGTTCTTC. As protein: CASSQCAKSSYNEQFF.

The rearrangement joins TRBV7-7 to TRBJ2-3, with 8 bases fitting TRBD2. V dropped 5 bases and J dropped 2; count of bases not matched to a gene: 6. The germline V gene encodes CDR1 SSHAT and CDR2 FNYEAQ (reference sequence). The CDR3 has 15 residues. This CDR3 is CASSESGGLTDTQYF. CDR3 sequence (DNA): TGTGCCAGCAGCGAGAGCGGGGGACTCACAGATACGCAGTATTTT.

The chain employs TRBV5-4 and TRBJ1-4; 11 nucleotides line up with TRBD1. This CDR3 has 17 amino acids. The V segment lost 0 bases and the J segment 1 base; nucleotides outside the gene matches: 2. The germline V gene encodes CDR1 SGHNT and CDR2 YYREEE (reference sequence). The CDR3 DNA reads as TGTGCCAGCAGCTTGGCCGGGACAGGGGGAACTAATGAAAAACTGTTTTTT. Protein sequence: CASSLAGTGGTNEKLFF.

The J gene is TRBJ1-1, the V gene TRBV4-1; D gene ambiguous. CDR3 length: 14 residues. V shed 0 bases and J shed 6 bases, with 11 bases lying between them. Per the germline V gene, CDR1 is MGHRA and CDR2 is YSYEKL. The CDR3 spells CASSQEGRGSEAFF. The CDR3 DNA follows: TGCGCCAGCAGCCAAGAAGGTCGAGGCTCTGAAGCTTTCTTT.

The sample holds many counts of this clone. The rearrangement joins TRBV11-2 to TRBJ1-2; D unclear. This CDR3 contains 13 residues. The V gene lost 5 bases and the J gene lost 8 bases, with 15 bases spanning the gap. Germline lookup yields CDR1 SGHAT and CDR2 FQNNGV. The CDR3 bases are TGTGCCAGCAGCGCTTTCCGGGGAGAAGGCTACACCTTC. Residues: CASSAFRGEGYTF.

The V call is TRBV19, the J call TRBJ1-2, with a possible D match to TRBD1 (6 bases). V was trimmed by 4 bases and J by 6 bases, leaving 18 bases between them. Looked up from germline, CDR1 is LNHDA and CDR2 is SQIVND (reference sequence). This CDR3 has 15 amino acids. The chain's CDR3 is CASSTRQARYDGYTF. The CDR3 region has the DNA TGTGCCAGTAGTACTAGACAGGCCCGTTACGATGGCTACACCTTC.

The CDR3 DNA reads as TGTGCCAGCAGTCAAGGACTAGCGGGAGACACCGGGGAGCTGTTTTTT. It translates to CASSQGLAGDTGELFF. This sequence joins TRBV28 and TRBJ2-2; 13 nucleotides match TRBD2. The germline V gene encodes CDR1 MDHEN and CDR2 SYDVKM. The trim removed 5 bases at V and 3 bases at J, leaving 3 bases unmatched. This CDR3 comprises 16 residues.

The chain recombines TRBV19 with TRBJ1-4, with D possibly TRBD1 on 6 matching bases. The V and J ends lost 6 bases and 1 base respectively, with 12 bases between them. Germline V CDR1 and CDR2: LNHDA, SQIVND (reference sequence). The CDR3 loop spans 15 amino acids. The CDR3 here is CASRSGTLTNEKLFF. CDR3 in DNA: TGTGCCAGTAGATCGGGGACATTAACTAATGAAAAACTGTTTTTT.